This TCR beta chain originates from a study of blood T cell repertoires in COVID-19 (dated by TCRdb to between 2020 and 2021). With respect to the entire study: The collaborator samples originated in the United States, Italy and Spain and spanned the acute and convalescent phases of COVID-19. Where available, HLA class I and class II types were obtained from metadata supplied by the sample provider rather than from assay-based typing. The material from the prospective study consisted of cDNA or gDNA derived from T cells, B-cell-depleted T cells, or PBMCs. The repertoires were made available in a free public database intended to serve as a resource for research on the immune response to SARS-CoV-2. Samples were obtained from the ongoing ImmuneRACE study (first 160 participants) and from approximately 1,200 subjects provided by 6 global collaborators. Sample metadata almost always included a de-identified subject ID, COVID-19 status, age in years and sex. Deeply sampled blood TCRbeta repertoires from subjects exposed to, actively infected with, or recovered from COVID-19 were included in the dataset.

The CDR1 and CDR2 encoded by the germline V gene are SGHRS and YFSETQ. Here V drops 0 bases and J drops 11 bases, and the junction holds 8 bases not matched to any gene. The CDR3 starts with the cysteine, ends with the phenylalanine, and has 14 residues. The kept DNA is CDR3 alone, 42 bases in frame from the first base. TCRbeta CDR3 regions were amplified from genomic DNA using the immunoSEQ Assay, a bias-controlled multiplex PCR. Regarding the original processing steps: The number of nucleated cells in each sample was estimated by amplification of reference gene primers within the assay. Sequence reads were collapsed and filtered to measure the absolute abundance of every unique TCRbeta CDR3 rearrangement. For each sample, productive Simpson clonality was calculated as the square root of Simpson's diversity index over productive rearrangements. In its TCRdb copy, this immuneACCESS table keeps in-frame sequences only and misses some clones. Where compared with another copy, unresolved V genes explain less than half of these, and the others have no known cause. The V and J calls and the clone size are those of that table, but D and trimming were determined from the DNA. In this sample the table shows 300,000 to 400,000 clones, 70% to 90% of which occur a single time. The top ten constitute around 0.91% of the sample.

Comment on this clone: It has no known antigen specificity. No much larger clone is present one base from it, and per-base qualities are unavailable.

On the study overall, not on this receptor specifically: Clinical and demographic metadata were provided uncurated, with the amount varying by source and participant.

In the prospective study, participants were about 18 to 95 years old, resided in under 30 geographic areas of the United States, and were enrolled through a virtual design. To assign participants to cohorts, the prospective study relied on clinical history that participants themselves reported in a screening survey and a study questionnaire. Each participant in the prospective study had whole blood, serum and a nasopharyngeal or oropharyngeal swab collected by mobile phlebotomists. Additional blood draws and questionnaires over a 2-month period could optionally be provided by prospective study participants. Prospective study blood samples were shipped either frozen or at room temperature before DNA extraction.

The sequence is built from TRBV5-1 and TRBJ1-1; TRBD1 agrees with 9 junctional bases. The sequence was obtained from a woman younger than 45 with acute COVID-19. Material: PBMCs or T cells enriched from blood (not recorded which). The nucleotide sequence reads as follows: TGCGCCAGCAGCTTGGCCGGGACAGGGTCGTTGGCTTTCTTT. Its coded protein is CASSLAGTGSLAFF. When the CDR3 is completed using the reference TRBV5-1 and TRBJ1-1 genes on either side, the full variable domain is KAGVTQTPRYLIKTRGQQVTLSCSPISGHRSVSWYQQTPGQGLQFLFEYFSETQRNKGNFPGRFSGRQFSNSRSEMNVSTLELGDSALYLCASSLAGTGSLAFFGQGTRLTVV.